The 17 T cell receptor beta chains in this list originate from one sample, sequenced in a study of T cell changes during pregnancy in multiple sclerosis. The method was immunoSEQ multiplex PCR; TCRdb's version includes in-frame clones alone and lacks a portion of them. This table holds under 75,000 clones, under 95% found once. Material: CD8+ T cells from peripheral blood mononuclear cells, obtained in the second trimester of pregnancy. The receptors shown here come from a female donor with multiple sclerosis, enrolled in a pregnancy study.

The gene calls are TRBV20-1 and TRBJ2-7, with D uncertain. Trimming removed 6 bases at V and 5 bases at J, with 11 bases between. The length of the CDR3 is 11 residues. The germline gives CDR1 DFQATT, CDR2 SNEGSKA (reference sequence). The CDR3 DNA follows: TGCAGTGCCTCCCGGGTCGACGAGCAGTACTTC. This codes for CSASRVDEQYF.

The CDR3 coding sequence is TGTGCCAGCAGTTCTGGGGGCGCGGAGGAACTATATAGCAATCAGCCCCAGCATTTT. It specifies CASSSGGAEELYSNQPQHF. The chain recombines TRBV28 with TRBJ1-5; the D gene is possibly TRBD1 (6 bases). The length of the CDR3 is 19 residues. Looked up from germline, CDR1 is MDHEN and CDR2 is SYDVKM. The V end was cut by 4 bases, the J end by 0 bases, with 22 bases between.

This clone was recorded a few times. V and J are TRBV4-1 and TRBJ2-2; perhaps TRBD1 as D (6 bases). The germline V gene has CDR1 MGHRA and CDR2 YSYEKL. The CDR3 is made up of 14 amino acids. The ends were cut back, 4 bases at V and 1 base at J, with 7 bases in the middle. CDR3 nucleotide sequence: TGCGCCAGCAGCCTGGGACAGAACACCGGGGAGCTGTTTTTT. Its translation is CASSLGQNTGELFF.

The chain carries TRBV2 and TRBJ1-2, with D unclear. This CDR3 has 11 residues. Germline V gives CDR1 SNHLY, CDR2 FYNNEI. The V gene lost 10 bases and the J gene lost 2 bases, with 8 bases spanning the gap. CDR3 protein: CANTENYGYTF. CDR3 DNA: TGTGCCAACACAGAGAACTATGGCTACACCTTC.

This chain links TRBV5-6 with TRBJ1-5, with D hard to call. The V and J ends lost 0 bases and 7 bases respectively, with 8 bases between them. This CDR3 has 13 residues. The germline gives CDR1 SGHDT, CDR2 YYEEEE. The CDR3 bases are TGTGCCAGCAGCTTGGGGGCCCGACAGCCCCAGCATTTT. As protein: CASSLGARQPQHF.

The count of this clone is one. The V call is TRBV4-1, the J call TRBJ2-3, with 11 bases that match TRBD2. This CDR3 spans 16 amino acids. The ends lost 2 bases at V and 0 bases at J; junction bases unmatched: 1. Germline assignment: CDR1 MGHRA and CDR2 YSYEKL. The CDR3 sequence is CASSQRLAGSTDTQYF. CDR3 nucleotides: TGCGCCAGCAGCCAAAGACTAGCGGGGAGCACAGATACGCAGTATTTT.

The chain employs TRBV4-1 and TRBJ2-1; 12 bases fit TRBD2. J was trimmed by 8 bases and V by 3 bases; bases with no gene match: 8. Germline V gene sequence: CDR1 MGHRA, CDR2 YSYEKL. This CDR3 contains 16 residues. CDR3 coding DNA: TGCGCCAGCAGCCACGTGACTAGCGGGAGTCTCTATGAGCAGTTCTTC. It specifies CASSHVTSGSLYEQFF.

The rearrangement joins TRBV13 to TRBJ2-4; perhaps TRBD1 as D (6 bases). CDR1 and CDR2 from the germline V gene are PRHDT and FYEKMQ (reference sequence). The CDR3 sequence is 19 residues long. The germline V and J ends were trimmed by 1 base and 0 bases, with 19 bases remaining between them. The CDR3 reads CASSLVTLNTGLAKNIQYF. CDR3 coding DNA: TGTGCCAGCAGCTTAGTTACGTTGAACACAGGGCTAGCCAAAAACATTCAGTACTTC.

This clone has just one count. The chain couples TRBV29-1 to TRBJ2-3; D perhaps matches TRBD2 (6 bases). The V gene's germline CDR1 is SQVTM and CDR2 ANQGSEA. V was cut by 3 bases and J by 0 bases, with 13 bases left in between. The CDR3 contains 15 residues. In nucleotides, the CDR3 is TGCAGCGTTGAGGGGGGATGGGGTAGCACAGATACGCAGTATTTT. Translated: CSVEGGWGSTDTQYF.

The DNA for the CDR3 is TGTGCCACCAGCAGAACGGGACTAGCAGACAATGAGCAGTTCTTC. Amino acid sequence: CATSRTGLADNEQFF. V is TRBV15 and J is TRBJ2-1; 9 bases line up with TRBD2. Trimming cost V 2 bases and J 5 bases; bases outside gene matches: 4. Germline V lookup: CDR1 LNHNV, CDR2 YYDKDF (reference sequence). The CDR3 sequence is 15 residues long.

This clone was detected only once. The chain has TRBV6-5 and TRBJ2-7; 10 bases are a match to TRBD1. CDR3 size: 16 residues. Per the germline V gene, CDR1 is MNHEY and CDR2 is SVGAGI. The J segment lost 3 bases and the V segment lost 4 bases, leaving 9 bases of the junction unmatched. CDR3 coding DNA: TGTGCCAGCAGTTCCACGAGGACAGGGGGTATCTACGAGCAGTACTTC. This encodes CASSSTRTGGIYEQYF.

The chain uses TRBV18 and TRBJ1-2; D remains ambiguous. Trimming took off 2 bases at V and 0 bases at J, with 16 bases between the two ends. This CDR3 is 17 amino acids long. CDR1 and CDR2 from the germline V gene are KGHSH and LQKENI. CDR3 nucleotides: TGTGCCAGCTCACCATCACGGGGTGGGAGCCCTAACTATGGCTACACCTTC. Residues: CASSPSRGGSPNYGYTF.

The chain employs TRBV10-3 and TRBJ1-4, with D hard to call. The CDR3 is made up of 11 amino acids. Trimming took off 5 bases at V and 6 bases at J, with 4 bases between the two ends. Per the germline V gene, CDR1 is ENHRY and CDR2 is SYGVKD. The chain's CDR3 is CAISQDEKLFF. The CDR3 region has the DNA TGTGCCATCAGTCAGGATGAAAAACTGTTTTTT.

The CDR3 protein is CATSRGTSGYEQYF. In nucleotides, the CDR3 is TGTGCCACCAGCAGAGGGACTAGCGGTTACGAGCAGTACTTC. The chain combines TRBV15 with TRBJ2-7; 10 bases map to TRBD2. After removal of 1 base from V and 4 bases from J, the junction contained 1 base not matched to a gene. The CDR3 extends over 14 amino acids. CDR1 LNHNV and CDR2 YYDKDF come from the germline V gene (reference sequence).

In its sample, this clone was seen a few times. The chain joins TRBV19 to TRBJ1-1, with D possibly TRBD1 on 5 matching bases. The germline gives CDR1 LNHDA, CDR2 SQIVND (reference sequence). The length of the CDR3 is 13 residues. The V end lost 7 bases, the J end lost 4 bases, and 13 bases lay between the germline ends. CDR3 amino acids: CASNPGLATEAFF. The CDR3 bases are TGTGCCAGTAATCCAGGGCTGGCCACTGAAGCTTTCTTT. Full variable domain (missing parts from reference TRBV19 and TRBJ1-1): DGGITQSPKYLFRKEGQNVTLSCEQNLNHDAMYWYRQDPGQGLRLIYYSQIVNDFQKGDIAEGYSVSREKKESFPLTVTSAQKNPTAFYLCASNPGLATEAFFGQGTRLTVV.

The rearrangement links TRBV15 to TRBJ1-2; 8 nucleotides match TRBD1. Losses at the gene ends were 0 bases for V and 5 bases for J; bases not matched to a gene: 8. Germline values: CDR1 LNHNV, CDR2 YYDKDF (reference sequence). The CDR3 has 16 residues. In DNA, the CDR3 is TGTGCCACCAGCAGAGATCTGGCAGGGGGCGCTTATGGCTACACCTTC. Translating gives CATSRDLAGGAYGYTF. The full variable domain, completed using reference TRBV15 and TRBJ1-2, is DAMVIQNPRYQVTQFGKPVTLSCSQTLNHNVMYWYQQKSSQAPKLLFHYYDKDFNNEADTPDNFQSRRPNTSFCFLDIRSPGLGDTAMYLCATSRDLAGGAYGYTFGSGTRLTVV.

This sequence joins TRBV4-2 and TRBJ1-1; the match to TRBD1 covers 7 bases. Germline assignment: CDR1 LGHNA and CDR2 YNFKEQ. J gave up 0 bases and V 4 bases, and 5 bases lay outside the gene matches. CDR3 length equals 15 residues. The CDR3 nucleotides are TGTGCCAGCAGCCTGGAAGACAGGGTGAACACTGAAGCTTTCTTT. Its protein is CASSLEDRVNTEAFF.